This is a list of T cell receptor beta chains from one sample in a study of cytomegalovirus exposure and HLA in healthy donors. Profiled with immunoSEQ multiplex PCR; TCRdb holds only in-frame clones, not every one. This table has fewer than 140,000 clones, around 75% appearing once. Sequencing was carried out using PBMCs. These receptors all stem from a man aged 40-49 years in good health and CMV-seronegative. CDR3s include the opening cysteine and the closing phenylalanine or tryptophan. Fields, in order: D gene, V gene, J gene, clone size, CDR3 protein, CDR3 DNA. D genes are given only for firm matches. Part of the rows lack a size; the others show once, few, many or a class for expanded clones.

NA,TRBV5-1,TRBJ2-7,once,CASSLAVGRIREQYF,TGCGCCAGCAGCTTGGCGGTGGGGCGCATCCGCGAGCAGTACTTC
NA,TRBV7-8,TRBJ1-4,NA,CASSLASSGYEKLFF,TGTGCCAGCAGCTTAGCATCGTCGGGTTATGAAAAACTGTTTTTT
NA,TRBV6-1,TRBJ1-6,NA,CASSEVGFPYNSPLHF,TGTGCCAGCAGTGAAGTGGGCTTCCCCTATAATTCACCCCTCCACTTT
TRBD1,TRBV6-1,TRBJ2-1,NA,CASIVDRGVYNEQFF,TGTGCCAGCATCGTTGACAGGGGGGTCTACAATGAGCAGTTCTTC
NA,TRBV11-2,TRBJ1-2,NA,CASSVGQLDGYTF,TGTGCCAGCAGCGTTGGACAGTTGGATGGCTACACCTTC
NA,TRBV7-9,TRBJ2-7,NA,CASSSDIYSYEQYF,TGTGCCAGCAGCTCGGACATCTACTCCTACGAGCAGTACTTC
NA,TRBV19,TRBJ2-3,few,CASSIQVVQDTQYF,TGTGCCAGTAGTATACAGGTCGTTCAAGATACGCAGTATTTT
TRBD2,TRBV6-1,TRBJ2-5,NA,CASRLTSGGRETQYF,TGTGCCAGCAGGTTGACTAGCGGGGGGAGAGAGACCCAGTACTTC
TRBD2,TRBV9,TRBJ2-5,NA,CASSVGGGAGETQYF,TGTGCCAGCAGCGTAGGCGGGGGGGCAGGAGAGACCCAGTACTTC
NA,TRBV5-6,TRBJ1-5,NA,CASSSQSLIQPQHF,TGTGCCAGCAGCTCTCAAAGCTTGATTCAGCCCCAGCATTTT
TRBD1,TRBV25-1,TRBJ1-5,NA,CASSEGRGYQPQHF,TGTGCCAGCAGTGAAGGCAGGGGGTATCAGCCCCAGCATTTT
TRBD2,TRBV29-1,TRBJ2-1,NA,CSVGGAVAGYSDHEQFF,TGCAGCGTTGGGGGGGCGGTAGCGGGGTACTCCGACCATGAGCAGTTCTTC
NA,TRBV2,TRBJ2-7,NA,CASSVMAEVSYEQYF,TGTGCCAGCAGTGTGATGGCAGAAGTATCCTACGAGCAGTACTTC
NA,TRBV11-2,TRBJ2-2,NA,CASSLDNGRPGELFF,TGTGCCAGCAGCTTAGATAACGGCAGGCCCGGGGAGCTGTTTTTT
NA,TRBV29-1,TRBJ1-2,NA,CSVETGQTGGYTF,TGCAGCGTGGAGACAGGACAAACTGGGGGCTACACCTTC
NA,TRBV7-9,TRBJ1-2,NA,CASSVPTAGYGYTF,TGTGCCAGCAGCGTCCCAACGGCGGGGTATGGCTACACCTTC
TRBD1,TRBV11-1,TRBJ1-1,NA,CASSWDRTNTEAFF,TGTGCCAGCAGCTGGGACAGGACGAACACTGAAGCTTTCTTT
NA,TRBV7-2,TRBJ1-1,once,CASSLVQGGSTEAFF,TGTGCCAGCAGCTTAGTCCAGGGAGGGAGCACTGAAGCTTTCTTT
NA,TRBV9,TRBJ2-1,NA,CASSVAGGHGNEQFF,TGTGCCAGCAGCGTAGCGGGGGGCCATGGGAATGAGCAGTTCTTC
TRBD2,TRBV7-9,TRBJ2-5,NA,CSSSSRSGGARKTQYF,TGTTCCAGCAGCTCACGGAGCGGGGGGGCCAGGAAGACCCAGTACTTC
TRBD2,TRBV9,TRBJ2-5,once,CASSASGGRGETQYF,TGTGCCAGCAGCGCCTCGGGGGGGCGGGGGGAGACCCAGTACTTC
TRBD2,TRBV6-5,TRBJ2-1,NA,CASSYGRTSGGSEQFF,TGTGCCAGCAGTTACGGTCGAACTAGCGGGGGAAGTGAGCAGTTCTTC
TRBD1,TRBV19,TRBJ1-5,NA,CASSPRTGTNQPQHF,TGTGCCAGTAGTCCGCGGACAGGTACGAATCAGCCCCAGCATTTT
NA,TRBV12-1,TRBJ2-2,NA,CASTPPSGANTGELFF,TGTGCCAGCACCCCCCCCAGCGGGGCGAACACCGGGGAGCTGTTTTTT
TRBD1,TRBV6-1,TRBJ1-2,NA,CASSPTGGFGYTF,TGTGCCAGCAGCCCGACAGGGGGCTTTGGCTACACCTTC
NA,TRBV7-2,TRBJ2-7,NA,CASSLVSRAHLYEQYF,TGTGCCAGCAGCTTAGTATCGAGGGCCCACCTCTACGAGCAGTACTTC
TRBD1,TRBV6-1,TRBJ2-7,NA,CASSEDRGRPEQYF,TGTGCCAGCAGTGAGGACAGGGGGCGACCCGAGCAGTACTTC
NA,TRBV4-1,TRBJ2-2,NA,CASSQGWSHARDTGELFF,TGCGCCAGCAGCCAAGGTTGGAGTCATGCTCGAGACACCGGGGAGCTGTTTTTT
TRBD1,TRBV7-9,TRBJ2-5,NA,CASSSPGGHQETQYF,TGTGCCAGCAGCTCACCAGGGGGACACCAAGAGACCCAGTACTTC
TRBD1,TRBV5-1,TRBJ1-1,NA,CASSFGEGQGALWTEAFF,TGCGCCAGCAGCTTTGGTGAAGGACAGGGGGCGCTGTGGACTGAAGCTTTCTTT
NA,TRBV2,TRBJ2-3,NA,CASSEAGDKDTDTQYF,TGTGCCAGCAGTGAAGCCGGGGACAAAGACACAGATACGCAGTATTTT
TRBD1,TRBV19,TRBJ2-1,NA,CASSIGQGSYNEQFF,TGTGCCAGTAGTATCGGACAGGGTTCCTACAATGAGCAGTTCTTC
NA,TRBV5-1,TRBJ1-3,NA,CASRDSGSGNTIYF,TGCGCCAGCAGGGACAGTGGCTCTGGAAACACCATATATTTT
TRBD1,TRBV27,TRBJ2-5,NA,CASSFGQGAGETQYF,TGTGCCAGCAGTTTTGGACAGGGCGCCGGTGAGACCCAGTACTTC
TRBD1,TRBV7-2,TRBJ2-3,NA,CASSLDISAGGNTQYF,TGTGCCAGCAGCTTAGATATTTCGGCAGGGGGTAATACGCAGTATTTT
NA,TRBV10-2,TRBJ1-2,NA,CASTGQGYGYTF,TGCGCCAGCACTGGGCAGGGCTATGGCTACACCTTC